This T cell receptor (beta chain) was observed in a study of blood T cell repertoires in COVID-19. Across the whole study: T cells, B-cell-depleted T cells, or PBMCs provided the cDNA or gDNA that served as material.

There are 14 residues in the CDR3. Trimming at V came to 3 bases and at J to 5 bases, leaving 6 bases not matched to a gene. Germline-derived CDR1 and CDR2 are LNHDA and SQIVND (reference sequence). The repertoire was sequenced with immunoSEQ multiplex PCR; TCRdb's copy has only in-frame clones and lacks some. This sample has about 360,000 clones; 65% to 90% occur once, and the top ten carry 7.1%. Seattle cases were enrolled at active infection and followed longitudinally. The sequenced sample was peripheral blood. The chain carries TRBV19 and TRBJ1-1; 7 positions match TRBD1. This TCR was sampled from a woman aged 55 to 70 with COVID-19, enrolled during active disease. This chain's CDR3 is CASSMRQGGTEAFF. The CDR3 nucleotides read TGTGCCAGTAGTATGCGACAGGGAGGAACTGAAGCTTTCTTT. The full variable domain, completed using reference TRBV19 and TRBJ1-1, is DGGITQSPKYLFRKEGQNVTLSCEQNLNHDAMYWYRQDPGQGLRLIYYSQIVNDFQKGDIAEGYSVSREKKESFPLTVTSAQKNPTAFYLCASSMRQGGTEAFFGQGTRLTVV.